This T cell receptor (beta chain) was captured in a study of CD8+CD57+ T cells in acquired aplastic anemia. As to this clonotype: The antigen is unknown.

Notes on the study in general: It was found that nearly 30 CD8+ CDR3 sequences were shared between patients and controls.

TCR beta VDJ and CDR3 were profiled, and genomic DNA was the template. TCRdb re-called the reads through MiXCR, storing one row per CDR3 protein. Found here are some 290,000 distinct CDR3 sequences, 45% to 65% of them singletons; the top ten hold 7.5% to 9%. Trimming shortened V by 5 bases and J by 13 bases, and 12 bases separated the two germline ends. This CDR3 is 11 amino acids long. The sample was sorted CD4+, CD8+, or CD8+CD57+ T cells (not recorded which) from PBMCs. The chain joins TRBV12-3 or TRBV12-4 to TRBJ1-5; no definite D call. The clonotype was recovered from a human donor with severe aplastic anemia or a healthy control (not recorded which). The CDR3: CASSLGRQQHF. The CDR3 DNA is TGTGCCAGCAGTCTTGGACGGCAGCAGCATTTT.